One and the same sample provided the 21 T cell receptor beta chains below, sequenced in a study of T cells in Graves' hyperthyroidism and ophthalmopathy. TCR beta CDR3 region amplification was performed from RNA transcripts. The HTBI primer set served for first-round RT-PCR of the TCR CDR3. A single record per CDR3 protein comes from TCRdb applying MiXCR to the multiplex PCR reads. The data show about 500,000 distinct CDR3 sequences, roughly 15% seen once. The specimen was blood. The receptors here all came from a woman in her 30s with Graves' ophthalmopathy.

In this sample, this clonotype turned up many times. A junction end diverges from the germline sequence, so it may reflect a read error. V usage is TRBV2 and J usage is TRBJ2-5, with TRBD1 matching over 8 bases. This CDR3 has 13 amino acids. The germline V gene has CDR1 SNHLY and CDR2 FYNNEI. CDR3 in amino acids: CASNEPGGGTQYF. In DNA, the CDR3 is TGTGCCAGCAATGAACCAGGGGGCGGGACCCAGTACTTC.

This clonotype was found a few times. In nucleotides, the CDR3 is TGCGCCAGCAGCTTGGGTTATCCAGATACGCAGTATTTT. This sequence encodes CASSLGYPDTQYF. The chain carries TRBV5-1 and TRBJ2-3, with unresolved D. With 0 bases removed from V and 4 bases from J, the gap between germline ends came to 6 bases. The germline V gene encodes CDR1 SGHRS and CDR2 YFSETQ. The CDR3 covers 13 residues.

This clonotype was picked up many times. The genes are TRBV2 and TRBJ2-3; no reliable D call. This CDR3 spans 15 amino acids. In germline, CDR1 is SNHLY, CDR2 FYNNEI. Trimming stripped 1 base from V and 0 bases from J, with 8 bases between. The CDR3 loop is CASSEDRPSTDTQYF. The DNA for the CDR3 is TGTGCCAGCAGTGAAGATAGACCTAGCACAGATACGCAGTATTTT.

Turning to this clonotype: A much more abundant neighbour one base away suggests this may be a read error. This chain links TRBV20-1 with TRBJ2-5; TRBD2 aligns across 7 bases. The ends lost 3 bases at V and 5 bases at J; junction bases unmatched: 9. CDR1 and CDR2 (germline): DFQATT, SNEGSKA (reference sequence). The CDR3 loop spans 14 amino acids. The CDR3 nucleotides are TGCAGTGCTAGCTCTAGGACTAGTAGGGAGACCCAGTACTTC. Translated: CSASSRTSRETQYF.

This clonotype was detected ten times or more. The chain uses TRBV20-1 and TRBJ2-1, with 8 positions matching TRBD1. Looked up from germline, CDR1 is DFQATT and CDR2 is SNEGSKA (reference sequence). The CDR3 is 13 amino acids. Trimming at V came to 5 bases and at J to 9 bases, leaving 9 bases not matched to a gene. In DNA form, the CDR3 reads TGCAGTGCTCCACACAGGGGGGACGGTGAGCAGTTCTTC. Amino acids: CSAPHRGDGEQFF.

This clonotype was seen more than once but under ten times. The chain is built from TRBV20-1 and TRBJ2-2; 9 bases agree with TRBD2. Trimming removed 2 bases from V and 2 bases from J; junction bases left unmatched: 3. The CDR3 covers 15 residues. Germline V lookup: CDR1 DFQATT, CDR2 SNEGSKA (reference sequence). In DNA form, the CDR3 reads TGCAGTGCTAGAAGTGGGACTAGCAACACCGGGGAGCTGTTTTTT. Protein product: CSARSGTSNTGELFF.

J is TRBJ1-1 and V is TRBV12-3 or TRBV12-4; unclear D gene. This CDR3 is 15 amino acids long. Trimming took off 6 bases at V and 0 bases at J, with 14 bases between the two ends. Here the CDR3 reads CASRGGAGMNTEAFF. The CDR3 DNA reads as TGTGCCAGCAGGGGAGGAGCGGGGATGAACACTGAAGCTTTCTTT.

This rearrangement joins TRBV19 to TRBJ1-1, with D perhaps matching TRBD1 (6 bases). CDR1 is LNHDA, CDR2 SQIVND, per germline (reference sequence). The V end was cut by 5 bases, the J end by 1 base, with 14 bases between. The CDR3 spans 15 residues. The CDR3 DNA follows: TGTGCCAGTAGTGAGATCAGGGGCCCGAACACTGAAGCTTTCTTT. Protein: CASSEIRGPNTEAFF.

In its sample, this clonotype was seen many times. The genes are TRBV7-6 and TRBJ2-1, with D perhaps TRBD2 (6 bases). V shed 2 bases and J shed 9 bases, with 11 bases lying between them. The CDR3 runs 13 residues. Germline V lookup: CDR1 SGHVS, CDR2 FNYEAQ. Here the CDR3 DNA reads TGTGCCAGCAGCTTAACCCGGGGGAGTGAGCAGTTCTTC. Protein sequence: CASSLTRGSEQFF.

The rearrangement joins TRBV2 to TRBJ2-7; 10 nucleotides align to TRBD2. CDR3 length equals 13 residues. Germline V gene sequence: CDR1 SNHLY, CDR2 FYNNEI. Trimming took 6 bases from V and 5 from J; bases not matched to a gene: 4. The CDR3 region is CASRTSGNNEQYF. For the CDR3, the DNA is TGTGCCAGCAGAACTAGCGGGAACAACGAGCAGTACTTC.

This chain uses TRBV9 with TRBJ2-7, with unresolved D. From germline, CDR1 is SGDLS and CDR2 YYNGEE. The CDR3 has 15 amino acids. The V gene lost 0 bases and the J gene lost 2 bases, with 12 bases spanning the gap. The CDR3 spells CASSVGLAAAYEQYF. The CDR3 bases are TGTGCCAGCAGCGTAGGACTCGCGGCCGCCTACGAGCAGTACTTC.

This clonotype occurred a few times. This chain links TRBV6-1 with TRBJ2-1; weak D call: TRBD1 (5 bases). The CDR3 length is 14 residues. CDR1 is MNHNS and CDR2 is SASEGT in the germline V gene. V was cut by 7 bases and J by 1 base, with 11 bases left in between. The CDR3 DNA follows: TGTGCCAGCACCTATACAGGATCCTACAATGAGCAGTTCTTC. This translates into CASTYTGSYNEQFF.

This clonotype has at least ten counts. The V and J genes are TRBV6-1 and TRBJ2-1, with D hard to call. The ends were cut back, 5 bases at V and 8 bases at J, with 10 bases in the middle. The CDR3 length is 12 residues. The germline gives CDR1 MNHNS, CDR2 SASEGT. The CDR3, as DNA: TGTGCCAGCAGTTACGACCCCCATGAGCAGTTCTTC. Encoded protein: CASSYDPHEQFF.

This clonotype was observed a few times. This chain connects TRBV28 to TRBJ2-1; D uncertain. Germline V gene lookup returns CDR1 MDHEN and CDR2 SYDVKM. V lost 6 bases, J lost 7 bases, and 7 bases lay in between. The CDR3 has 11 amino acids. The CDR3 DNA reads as TGTGCCAGCAGGAAGGGAAATGAGCAGTTCTTC. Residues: CASRKGNEQFF.

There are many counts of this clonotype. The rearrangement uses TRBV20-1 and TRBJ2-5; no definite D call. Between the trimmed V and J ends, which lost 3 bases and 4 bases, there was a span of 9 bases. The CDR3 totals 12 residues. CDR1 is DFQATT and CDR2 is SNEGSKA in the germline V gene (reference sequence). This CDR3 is CSASVGIETQYF. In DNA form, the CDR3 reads TGCAGTGCTAGCGTCGGTATAGAGACCCAGTACTTC.

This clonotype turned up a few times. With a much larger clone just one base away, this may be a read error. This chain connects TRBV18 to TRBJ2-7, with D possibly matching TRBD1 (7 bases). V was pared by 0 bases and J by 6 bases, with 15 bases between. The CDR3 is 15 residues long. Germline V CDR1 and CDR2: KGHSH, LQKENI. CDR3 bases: TGTGCCAGCTCACCACCATGGAGGGGGCACGGCGAGCAGTACTTC. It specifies CASSPPWRGHGEQYF. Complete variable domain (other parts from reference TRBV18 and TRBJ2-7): NAGVMQNPRHLVRRRGQEARLRCSPMKGHSHVYWYRQLPEEGLKFMVYLQKENIIDESGMPKERFSAEFPKEGPSILRIQQVVRGDSAAYFCASSPPWRGHGEQYFGPGTRLTVT.

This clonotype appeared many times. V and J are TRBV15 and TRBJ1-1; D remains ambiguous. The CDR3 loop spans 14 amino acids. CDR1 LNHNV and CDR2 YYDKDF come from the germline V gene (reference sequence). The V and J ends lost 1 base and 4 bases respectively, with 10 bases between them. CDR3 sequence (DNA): TGTGCCACCAGCAGAGGACCCTTGGGCACTGAAGCTTTCTTT. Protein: CATSRGPLGTEAFF.

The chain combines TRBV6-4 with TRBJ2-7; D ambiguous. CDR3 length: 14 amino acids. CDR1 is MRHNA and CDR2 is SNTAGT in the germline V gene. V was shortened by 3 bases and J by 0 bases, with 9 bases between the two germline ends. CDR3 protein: CASSEQHNSYEQYF. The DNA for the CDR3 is TGTGCCAGCAGTGAGCAGCACAACTCCTACGAGCAGTACTTC.

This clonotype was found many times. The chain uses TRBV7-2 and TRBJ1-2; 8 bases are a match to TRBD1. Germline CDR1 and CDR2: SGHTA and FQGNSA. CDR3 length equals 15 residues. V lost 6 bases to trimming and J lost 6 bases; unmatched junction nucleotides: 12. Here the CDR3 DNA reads TGTGCCAGCAGTCCTCGGACAGGGTCGGGGGATGGCTACACCTTC. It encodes CASSPRTGSGDGYTF. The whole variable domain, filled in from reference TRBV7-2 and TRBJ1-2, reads GAGVSQSPSNKVTEKGKDVELRCDPISGHTALYWYRQSLGQGLEFLIYFQGNSAPDKSGLPSDRFSAERTGGSVSTLTIQRTQQEDSAVYLCASSPRTGSGDGYTFGSGTRLTVV.

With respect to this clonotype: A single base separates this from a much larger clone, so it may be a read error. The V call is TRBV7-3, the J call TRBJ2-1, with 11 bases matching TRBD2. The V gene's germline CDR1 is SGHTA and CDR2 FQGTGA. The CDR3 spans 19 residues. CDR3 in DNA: TGTGCCAGCAGCGCACTAGCGGGAGACCCTCGACCGTCCTGCAATGAGCAGTTCTTC. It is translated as CASSALAGDPRPSCNEQFF. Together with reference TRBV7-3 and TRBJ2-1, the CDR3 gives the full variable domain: GAGVSQTPSNKVTEKGKYVELRCDPISGHTALYWYRQSLGQGPEFLIYFQGTGAADDSGLPNDRFFAVRPEGSVSTLKIQRTERGDSAVYLCASSALAGDPRPSCNEQFFGPGTRLTVL.

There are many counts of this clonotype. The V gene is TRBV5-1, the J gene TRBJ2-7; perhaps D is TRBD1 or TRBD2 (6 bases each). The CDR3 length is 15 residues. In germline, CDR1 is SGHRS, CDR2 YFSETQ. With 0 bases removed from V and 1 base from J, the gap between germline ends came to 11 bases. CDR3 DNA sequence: TGCGCCAGCAGCTTGGTCGGGGGCATATCCTACGAGCAGTACTTC. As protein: CASSLVGGISYEQYF.